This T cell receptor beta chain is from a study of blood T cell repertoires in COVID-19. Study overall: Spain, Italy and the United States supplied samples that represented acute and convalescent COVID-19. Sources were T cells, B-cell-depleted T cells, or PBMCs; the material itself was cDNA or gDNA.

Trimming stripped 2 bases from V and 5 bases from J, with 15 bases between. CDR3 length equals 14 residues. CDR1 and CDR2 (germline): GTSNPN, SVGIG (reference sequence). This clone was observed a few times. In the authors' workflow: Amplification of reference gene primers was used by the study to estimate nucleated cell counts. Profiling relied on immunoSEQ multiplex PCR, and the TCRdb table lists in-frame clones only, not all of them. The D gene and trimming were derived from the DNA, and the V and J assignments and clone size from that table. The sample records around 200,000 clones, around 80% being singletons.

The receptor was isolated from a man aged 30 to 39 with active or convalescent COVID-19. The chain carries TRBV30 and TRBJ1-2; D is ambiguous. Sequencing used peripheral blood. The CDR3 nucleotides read TGTGCCTGGAGTTGGGCGGGTGGCGCGTATGGCTACACCTTC. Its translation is CAWSWAGGAYGYTF.